Listed below are T cell receptor beta chains from one sample, sequenced in a study of PD-L1 blockade in urothelial cancer. The protocol was immunoSEQ multiplex PCR, while the TCRdb copy is restricted to in-frame clones and leaves out a portion. The sample holds about 55,000 clones; 60% to 80% are singletons and the top ten take approximately 3.3%. This specimen was PBMCs, taken around atezolizumab (anti-PD-L1) treatment. These receptors were taken from a man between 65 and 85 years old with urothelial cancer. Each CDR3 is given with its conserved first and last residue. A D gene is named only where the DNA matches it firmly. Size tells how often a clone was seen (once, few, many) or the class of an expanded clone, and some rows leave it out.

V: TRBV2
size: NA
J: TRBJ2-3
D: TRBD2
CDR3: CASSGTSGTRDTQYF
DNA: TGTGCCAGCAGTGGAACTAGCGGGACGAGAGATACGCAGTATTTT

V: TRBV5-5
size: once
J: TRBJ1-2
D: NA
CDR3: CASSYTGTGVYGYTF
DNA: TGTGCCAGCAGCTATACAGGAACCGGCGTCTATGGCTACACCTTC

V: TRBV9
size: few
J: TRBJ1-1
D: TRBD1
CDR3: CASSVQGDWAEAFF
DNA: TGTGCCAGCAGCGTCCAGGGGGATTGGGCTGAAGCTTTCTTT

V: TRBV19
size: NA
J: TRBJ1-6
D: TRBD1
CDR3: CASSIDTGTGNSYNSPLHF
DNA: TGTGCCAGTAGTATTGATACCGGGACAGGGAATTCCTATAATTCACCCCTCCACTTT

V: TRBV5-1
size: NA
J: TRBJ2-5
D: TRBD2
CDR3: CASSAALAGAQETQYF
DNA: TGCGCCAGCAGCGCAGCACTAGCGGGAGCGCAAGAGACCCAGTACTTC

V: TRBV27
size: NA
J: TRBJ1-2
D: NA
CDR3: CASSLSITARRGGYTF
DNA: TGTGCCAGCAGTTTATCGATTACGGCGAGAAGGGGCGGCTACACCTTC

V: TRBV7-2
size: NA
J: TRBJ2-7
D: TRBD2
CDR3: CASSLRRGNYEQYF
DNA: TGTGCCAGCAGCTTAAGGCGGGGGAACTACGAGCAGTACTTC

V: TRBV5-5
size: NA
J: TRBJ1-2
D: NA
CDR3: CASSLAGLNYGYTF
DNA: TGTGCCAGCAGCTTGGCAGGGTTGAACTATGGCTACACCTTC

V: TRBV10-3
size: few
J: TRBJ1-1
D: NA
CDR3: CAIRPRGGEAFF
DNA: TGTGCCATCAGGCCTAGGGGGGGGGAAGCTTTCTTT

V: TRBV27
size: NA
J: TRBJ1-1
D: NA
CDR3: CASSFRGTEAFF
DNA: TGTGCCAGCAGTTTTAGGGGCACTGAAGCTTTCTTT

V: TRBV27
size: once
J: TRBJ2-5
D: NA
CDR3: CASRGGGETQYF
DNA: TGTGCCAGCAGGGGAGGAGGAGAGACCCAGTACTTC

V: TRBV19
size: NA
J: TRBJ1-5
D: TRBD1
CDR3: CASSPYRGQPQHF
DNA: TGTGCCAGTAGTCCCTACAGGGGTCAGCCCCAGCATTTT

V: TRBV7-3
size: NA
J: TRBJ2-7
D: NA
CDR3: CASSLVGAGYYEQYF
DNA: TGTGCCAGCAGCTTAGTTGGGGCAGGCTACTACGAGCAGTACTTC

V: TRBV7-3
size: NA
J: TRBJ2-1
D: NA
CDR3: CASSLIGGNEQFF
DNA: TGTGCCAGCAGCTTAATTGGGGGGAATGAGCAGTTCTTC

V: TRBV21-1
size: NA
J: TRBJ2-7
D: NA
CDR3: CASSTRWDSRSYEQYF
DNA: TGTGCTTCCAGCACTCGTTGGGACAGTCGAAGCTACGAGCAGTACTTC

V: TRBV6-1
size: NA
J: TRBJ2-7
D: TRBD2
CDR3: CASSGRSGASYEQYF
DNA: TGTGCCAGCAGTGGCAGGAGCGGGGCCTCCTACGAGCAGTACTTC

V: TRBV6-1
size: NA
J: TRBJ2-3
D: NA
CDR3: CASTHGDTQYF
DNA: TGTGCCAGCACTCACGGAGATACGCAGTATTTT

V: TRBV7-9
size: NA
J: TRBJ1-1
D: NA
CDR3: CASSSYDSRTEAFF
DNA: TGTGCCAGCAGCTCGTACGACAGTCGGACGGAAGCTTTCTTT

V: TRBV11-3
size: NA
J: TRBJ2-7
D: NA
CDR3: CASSLDPAGPILQYF
DNA: TGTGCCAGCAGCTTAGATCCGGCGGGACCGATTCTGCAGTACTTC

V: TRBV7-2
size: NA
J: TRBJ1-2
D: NA
CDR3: CASSLRGRLYGYTF
DNA: TGTGCCAGCAGCTTGCGGGGGCGCTTGTATGGCTACACCTTC

V: TRBV19
size: NA
J: TRBJ1-4
D: TRBD1
CDR3: CASSTTGTNEKLFF
DNA: TGTGCCAGTAGTACGACAGGGACTAATGAAAAACTGTTTTTT

V: TRBV20-1
size: NA
J: TRBJ1-1
D: NA
CDR3: CSARGLTEAFF
DNA: TGCAGTGCTAGAGGGCTCACTGAAGCTTTCTTT

V: TRBV30
size: NA
J: TRBJ2-7
D: TRBD2
CDR3: CAWGGGAEFYEQYF
DNA: TGTGCCTGGGGGGGAGGGGCAGAGTTCTACGAGCAGTACTTC

V: TRBV1
size: few
J: TRBJ2-7
D: NA
CDR3: CTSSQDRGQGREQYF
DNA: TGCACCAGCAGCCAAGATCGGGGACAGGGACGGGAGCAGTACTTC

V: TRBV18
size: NA
J: TRBJ1-1
D: TRBD1
CDR3: CASSQGANTEAFF
DNA: TGTGCCAGCTCACAGGGGGCGAACACTGAAGCTTTCTTT

V: TRBV28
size: NA
J: TRBJ1-2
D: TRBD1
CDR3: CASTPTGPYGYTF
DNA: TGTGCCAGCACCCCGACAGGGCCCTATGGCTACACCTTC

V: TRBV11-2
size: NA
J: TRBJ1-1
D: NA
CDR3: CASSLDLATGRGTEAFF
DNA: TGTGCCAGCAGCTTAGATCTTGCCACAGGGAGGGGAACTGAAGCTTTCTTT

V: TRBV10-3
size: NA
J: TRBJ2-3
D: TRBD2
CDR3: CAISGDRAGTSGLTSTDTQYF
DNA: TGTGCCATCAGTGGAGACCGAGCCGGGACTAGCGGACTCACTAGCACAGATACGCAGTATTTT

V: TRBV11-1
size: NA
J: TRBJ2-1
D: TRBD2
CDR3: CASSLGLAGSAEQFF
DNA: TGTGCCAGCAGCTTAGGGCTAGCGGGGTCGGCTGAGCAGTTCTTC

V: TRBV6-5
size: once
J: TRBJ1-5
D: TRBD1
CDR3: CASRTGGAGQPQHF
DNA: TGTGCCAGCAGGACAGGGGGCGCGGGACAGCCCCAGCATTTT

V: TRBV7-2
size: NA
J: TRBJ1-1
D: NA
CDR3: CASSLPVTRRGAFF
DNA: TGTGCCAGCAGCTTACCAGTGACACGGCGGGGAGCTTTCTTT

V: TRBV19
size: NA
J: TRBJ2-2
D: TRBD2
CDR3: CASSIVGGGTGELFF
DNA: TGTGCCAGTAGTATAGTGGGGGGGGGAACCGGGGAGCTGTTTTTT